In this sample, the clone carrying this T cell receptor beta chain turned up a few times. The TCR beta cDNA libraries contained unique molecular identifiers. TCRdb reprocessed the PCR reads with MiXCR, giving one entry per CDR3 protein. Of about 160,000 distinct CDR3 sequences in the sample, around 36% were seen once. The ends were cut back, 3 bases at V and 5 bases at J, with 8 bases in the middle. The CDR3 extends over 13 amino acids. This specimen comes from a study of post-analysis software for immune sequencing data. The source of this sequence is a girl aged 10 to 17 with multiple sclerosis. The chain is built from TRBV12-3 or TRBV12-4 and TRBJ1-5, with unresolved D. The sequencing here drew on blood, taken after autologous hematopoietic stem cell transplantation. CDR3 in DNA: TGTGCCAGCAGTTTGAATGGGGATCAGCCCCAGCATTTT. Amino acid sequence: CASSLNGDQPQHF.